These T cell receptor beta chains were read from a single sample in a study of metastatic and nonmetastatic thyroid tumors. MiXCR reprocessed the PCR reads for TCRdb. The data contain 20,000 or so clones, 25% to 30% of them singletons. The sample consisted of blood. These TCRs come from a female donor with papillary thyroid cancer or a benign thyroid nodule (not recorded which). Some clones in this sample may be carry-over from other donors' samples. Each CDR3 is given without its conserved first and last residue.

>TRBV3-1|TRBJ2-4
ASSQGFGGIRAKNIQY
>TRBV7-9|TRBJ1-4
ASSFLSPDGGGEKLF
>TRBV29-1|TRBJ2-1
SGLAGGAAEQF
>TRBV19|TRBJ1-2
ASSPRDRTLYGYT
>TRBV5-6|TRBJ1-5
ASSFRAPGNQPQH
>TRBV25-1|TRBJ2-7
ASSHSGGIIYEQY
>TRBV20-1|TRBJ2-1
SARAGFERDINEQF
>TRBV11-1|TRBJ2-1
ASSSSTGGMDEQF
>TRBV11-2|TRBJ2-7
ASILDLAYEHY
>TRBV24-1|TRBJ2-7
ATSDWDSPSYEQY
>TRBV30|TRBJ2-7
AWKTDRRSYEQY
>TRBV20-1|TRBJ2-1
SALTGTSGEGLQF
>TRBV28|TRBJ1-3
ASSSAPGTGVASSGNTIY
>TRBV12-3/TRBV12-4|TRBJ2-2
ASSPVLAGVGELF
>TRBV7-9|TRBJ1-5
ASSLGQGQPQH
>TRBV28|TRBJ2-2
ASSLLGAANTGELF
>TRBV2|TRBJ1-2
ASGQGLGGNYGYT
>TRBV2|TRBJ2-3
ASSEGLAFADTQY
>TRBV6-4|TRBJ1-1
ASSAWTNTEAF
>TRBV14|TRBJ2-3
ASSQDGDWQGDTQY
>TRBV6-1|TRBJ2-1
ASSAPGTSGRAPF
>TRBV9|TRBJ2-2
ASSVGATGELF
>TRBV25-1|TRBJ2-7
ASSEPGQIYEQY
>TRBV19|TRBJ1-1
ASSPRQNTEAF
>TRBV6-1|TRBJ1-2
ASSSSPEIRGYT
>TRBV19|TRBJ2-7
ASSIDFSGTSSYEQY
>TRBV7-9|TRBJ1-3
ASSPTESGNTIY
>TRBV9|TRBJ1-4
ASSAPSGGLDEKLF
>TRBV20-1|TRBJ2-7
SSSGTEPYEQY
>TRBV12-5|TRBJ2-1
ASGLGQSDEQF
>TRBV19|TRBJ1-2
ASCHGISNGYT
>TRBV28|TRBJ1-4
ATHGRYISTNEKLF
>TRBV12-3/TRBV12-4|TRBJ1-1
ASSPGGGSTEAF
>TRBV19|TRBJ1-3
ASSAWLGLSSGNTIY
>TRBV4-1|TRBJ2-2
ASSQVTRGTGGELF
>TRBV6-1|TRBJ1-4
VSSEGKSSNEKLF
>TRBV20-1|TRBJ2-7
SASSTKGNLVEQY
>TRBV19|TRBJ1-2
SSTSGMYRGPT
>TRBV20-1|TRBJ2-1
SASSLLAGGRDEQF
>TRBV6-2/TRBV6-3|TRBJ2-7
ASSLRAYEQY
>TRBV4-2|TRBJ1-2
ASSQDGQGWIYGYT
>TRBV29-1|TRBJ2-1
SVEDKGREQF
>TRBV5-1|TRBJ2-6
ASSLFSSGANVLT
>TRBV7-3|TRBJ2-1
ASSLGLAGEQF
>TRBV11-1|TRBJ1-1
ASSYNPHFLGGTDEAF
>TRBV7-2|TRBJ1-2
ASSRAGGANGYT
>TRBV6-1|TRBJ1-6
ASTGNSRGLTPLH
>TRBV27|TRBJ1-5
ASSFYRDSQPQH
>TRBV9|TRBJ2-1
ASSVRGTGDSYNEQF
>TRBV6-1|TRBJ1-5
ASGGGGASNQPQH
>TRBV9|TRBJ1-5
ASSVEAGANQPQH
>TRBV5-1|TRBJ1-5
ASSPEPRNQPQH
>TRBV20-1|TRBJ2-1
SAGTSGSHNEQF
>TRBV7-8|TRBJ1-2
ASSSRQDPNYGYT
>TRBV18|TRBJ1-5
ARQTGTVKGCNQPQH
>TRBV7-2|TRBJ2-1
ASSPTSAYNEQF
>TRBV19|TRBJ1-2
ATLAGDRLYGYT
>TRBV9|TRBJ1-6
ASSVGQGTYNSPLH
>TRBV20-1|TRBJ2-3
SARSETSGSYNTQY